One and the same sample provided the 15 T cell receptor beta chains below, sequenced in a study of OX40 agonist ivuxolimab in advanced cancers. Method: immunoSEQ multiplex PCR; TCRdb's copy keeps in-frame clones and lacks some. In the table there are more than 20,000 clones, approximately 73% of which are singletons. The sequenced sample was CD4+ or CD8+ T cells sorted from blood, obtained in a trial of the OX40 agonist ivuxolimab. These receptors came from an adult with an advanced solid tumor such as melanoma, head and neck, liver or kidney cancer.

This clone was picked up one time. The CDR3 DNA reads as TGCGCCAGCAGCCACCTCCAAGAGACCCAGTACTTC. Its protein is CASSHLQETQYF. The chain joins TRBV5-1 to TRBJ2-5; D gene unclear. This CDR3 is built from 12 residues. Trimming stripped 4 bases from V and 1 base from J, with 5 bases between. The germline V gene encodes CDR1 SGHRS and CDR2 YFSETQ. The entire variable domain, with the rest obtained from reference TRBV5-1 and TRBJ2-5, is as follows: KAGVTQTPRYLIKTRGQQVTLSCSPISGHRSVSWYQQTPGQGLQFLFEYFSETQRNKGNFPGRFSGRQFSNSRSEMNVSTLELGDSALYLCASSHLQETQYFGPGTRLLVL.

V gene TRBV6-5 combines with J gene TRBJ2-3, with D possibly being TRBD2 (5 bases). The CDR3 length is 16 residues. V lost 4 bases and J 2 bases, leaving 16 bases between the germline ends. Per the germline V gene, CDR1 is MNHEY and CDR2 is SVGAGI. CDR3: CASSSRGVLPTDTQYF. The DNA of the CDR3 is TGTGCCAGCAGTTCTCGGGGAGTTCTTCCCACAGATACGCAGTATTTT.

The V and J genes are TRBV19 and TRBJ2-6; perhaps TRBD1 as D (6 bases). In germline, CDR1 is LNHDA, CDR2 SQIVND (reference sequence). The V end lost 2 bases, the J end lost 1 base, and 9 bases lay between the germline ends. The CDR3 has 16 amino acids. The chain's CDR3 is CASSIHGQSGANVLTF. As DNA, the CDR3 is TGTGCCAGTAGTATACATGGACAGTCTGGGGCCAACGTCCTGACTTTC.

CDR3 sequence reads: CASSPTDRGGYGYTF. The CDR3 DNA sequence: TGTGCCAGCAGCCCTACGGACAGGGGAGGGTATGGCTACACCTTC. The V call is TRBV4-2, the J call TRBJ1-2, with 9 bases aligning to TRBD1. Germline CDR1 and CDR2: LGHNA and YNFKEQ. This CDR3 comprises 15 residues. Trimming at V came to 4 bases and at J to 5 bases, leaving 8 bases not matched to a gene.

The chain employs TRBV19 and TRBJ2-7, with D possibly being TRBD2 (6 bases). V lost 5 bases to trimming and J lost 5 bases, with 16 bases between them. Germline assignment: CDR1 LNHDA and CDR2 SQIVND (reference sequence). CDR3 length equals 14 residues. CDR3 sequence reads: CASSAQTSRNEQYF. The CDR3 nucleotides read TGTGCCAGTAGTGCCCAGACTAGTCGGAACGAGCAGTACTTC.

The J gene is TRBJ2-1, the V gene TRBV4-2; D remains ambiguous. V was clipped by 1 base and J by 5 bases, with 9 bases between them. The CDR3 has 14 residues. Germline assignment: CDR1 LGHNA and CDR2 YNFKEQ. Written as DNA, the CDR3 is TGTGCCAGCAGCCAAGTCGCCGGAAACAATGAGCAGTTCTTC. This codes for CASSQVAGNNEQFF.

The J gene is TRBJ1-1, the V gene TRBV25-1; possibly TRBD1 for D (6 bases). Between the trimmed V and J ends, which lost 5 bases and 3 bases, there was a span of 13 bases. From germline, CDR1 is MGHDK and CDR2 SYGVNS. The CDR3 is 14 amino acids. The DNA of the CDR3 is TGTGCCAGCAGTACCCGGGGGCTTTACACTGAAGCTTTCTTT. This translates into CASSTRGLYTEAFF.

The chain carries TRBV30 and TRBJ1-5; D gene unclear. The CDR3 contains 12 residues. CDR1 is GTSNPN and CDR2 is SVGIG in the germline V gene (reference sequence). The CDR3 is CALGGSGQPQHF. DNA of the CDR3: TGTGCTCTGGGAGGGAGTGGTCAGCCCCAGCATTTT.

V gene TRBV10-3 combines with J gene TRBJ2-3; a possible D gene is TRBD2 (5 bases). The V gene's germline CDR1 is ENHRY and CDR2 SYGVKD. Trimming removed 7 bases at V and 0 bases at J, with 17 bases between. This CDR3 is built from 16 residues. Written as DNA, the CDR3 is TGTGCCATCAACCCCGGGAAAACCTCTAGCACAGATACGCAGTATTTT. It translates to CAINPGKTSSTDTQYF.

The CDR3 is CASSGAGPPNEQYF. CDR3 nucleotides: TGTGCCAGCAGTGGCGCGGGGCCCCCGAACGAGCAGTACTTC. The rearrangement uses TRBV6-1 and TRBJ2-7; possibly TRBD2 for D (6 bases). The CDR3 has 14 residues. Germline V lookup: CDR1 MNHNS, CDR2 SASEGT. Trimming cost V 4 bases and J 5 bases, with 15 bases left between them.

This chain joins TRBV9 and TRBJ1-1; unclear D gene. Between the trimmed V and J ends, which lost 0 bases and 0 bases, there was a span of 9 bases. Germline assignment: CDR1 SGDLS and CDR2 YYNGEE. This CDR3 contains 15 residues. This chain's CDR3 is CASSVGVAMNTEAFF. In DNA, the CDR3 is TGTGCCAGCAGCGTAGGGGTAGCTATGAACACTGAAGCTTTCTTT.

This chain links TRBV6-5 with TRBJ1-4, with D unclear. The V gene lost 10 bases and the J gene lost 6 bases, with 9 bases spanning the gap. The germline V gene has CDR1 MNHEY and CDR2 SVGAGI. The CDR3 sequence is 11 residues long. As DNA, the CDR3 is TGTGCCACCCGGGCCGATGAAAAACTGTTTTTT. Protein: CATRADEKLFF.

The V call is TRBV2, the J call TRBJ2-2; D not resolved. V was shortened by 6 bases and J by 5 bases, with 13 bases between the two germline ends. The CDR3 length is 14 residues. The germline gives CDR1 SNHLY, CDR2 FYNNEI. The CDR3 nucleotides are TGTGCCAGCAGCTACCTTAGGGTTACCGGGGAGCTGTTTTTT. This encodes CASSYLRVTGELFF.

The chain is built from TRBV10-3 and TRBJ2-7, with TRBD1 identical over 9 bases. Trimming at V came to 6 bases and at J to 5 bases, leaving 2 bases not matched to a gene. There are 12 residues in the CDR3. CDR1 ENHRY and CDR2 SYGVKD come from the germline V gene. The CDR3 coding sequence is TGTGCCATCAGGGACAGGGGCCACGAGCAGTACTTC. This translates into CAIRDRGHEQYF.

The rearrangement joins TRBV6-1 to TRBJ2-2; 7 bases fit TRBD1. The CDR3 length is 15 residues. V lost 6 bases to trimming and J lost 4 bases; unmatched junction nucleotides: 8. The germline V gene has CDR1 MNHNS and CDR2 SASEGT. CDR3 sequence reads: CASRVGTAITGELFF. In nucleotides, the CDR3 is TGTGCCAGCAGGGTAGGGACAGCGATCACCGGGGAGCTGTTTTTT.